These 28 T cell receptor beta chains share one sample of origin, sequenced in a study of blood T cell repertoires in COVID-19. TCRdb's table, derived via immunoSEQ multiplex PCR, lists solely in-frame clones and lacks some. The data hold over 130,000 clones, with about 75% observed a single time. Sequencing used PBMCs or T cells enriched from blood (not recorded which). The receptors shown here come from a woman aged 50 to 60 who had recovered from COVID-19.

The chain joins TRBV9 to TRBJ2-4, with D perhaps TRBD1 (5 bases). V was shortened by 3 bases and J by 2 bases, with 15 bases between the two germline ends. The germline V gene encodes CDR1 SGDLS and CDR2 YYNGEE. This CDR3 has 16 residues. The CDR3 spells CASSEGYGPPKNIQYF. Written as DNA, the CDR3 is TGTGCCAGCAGCGAGGGGTACGGGCCTCCCAAAAACATTCAGTACTTC.

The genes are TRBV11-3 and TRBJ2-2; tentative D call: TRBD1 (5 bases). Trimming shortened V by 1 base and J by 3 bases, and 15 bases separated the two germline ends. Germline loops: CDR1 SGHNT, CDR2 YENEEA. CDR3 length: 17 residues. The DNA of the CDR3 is TGTGCCAGCAGCTTAGGGGCCGGCACAGGAGACACCGGGGAGCTGTTTTTT. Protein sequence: CASSLGAGTGDTGELFF.

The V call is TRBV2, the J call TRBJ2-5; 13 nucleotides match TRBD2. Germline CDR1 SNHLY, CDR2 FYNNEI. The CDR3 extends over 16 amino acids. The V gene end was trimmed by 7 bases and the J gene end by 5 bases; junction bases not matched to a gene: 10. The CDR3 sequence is CASTSLAGGVLETQYF. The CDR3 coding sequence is TGTGCCAGCACCTCACTAGCGGGAGGGGTATTGGAGACCCAGTACTTC.

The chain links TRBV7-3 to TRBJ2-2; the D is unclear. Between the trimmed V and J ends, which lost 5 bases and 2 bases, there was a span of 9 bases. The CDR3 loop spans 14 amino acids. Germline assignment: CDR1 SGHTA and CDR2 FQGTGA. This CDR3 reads CASSAIQNTGELFF. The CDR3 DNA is TGTGCCAGCAGCGCTATCCAAAACACCGGGGAGCTGTTTTTT.

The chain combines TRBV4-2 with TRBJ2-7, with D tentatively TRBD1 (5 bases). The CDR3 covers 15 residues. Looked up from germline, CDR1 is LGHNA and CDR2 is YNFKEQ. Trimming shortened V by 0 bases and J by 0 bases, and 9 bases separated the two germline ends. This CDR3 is CASSQDDRSSYEQYF. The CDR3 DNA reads TGTGCCAGCAGCCAAGATGACAGAAGCTCCTACGAGCAGTACTTC.

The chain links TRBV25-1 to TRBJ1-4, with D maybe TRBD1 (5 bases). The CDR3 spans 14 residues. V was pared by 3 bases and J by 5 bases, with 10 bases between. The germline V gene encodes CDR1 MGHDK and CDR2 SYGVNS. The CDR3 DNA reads TGTGCCAGCAGTGATTTCGCAGGGAATGAAAAACTGTTTTTT. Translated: CASSDFAGNEKLFF.

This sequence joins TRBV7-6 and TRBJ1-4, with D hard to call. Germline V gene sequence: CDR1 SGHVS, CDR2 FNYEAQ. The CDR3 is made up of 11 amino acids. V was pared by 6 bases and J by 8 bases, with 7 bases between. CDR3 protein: CASRSQEKLFF. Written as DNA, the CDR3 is TGTGCCAGCAGGTCACAGGAAAAACTGTTTTTT.

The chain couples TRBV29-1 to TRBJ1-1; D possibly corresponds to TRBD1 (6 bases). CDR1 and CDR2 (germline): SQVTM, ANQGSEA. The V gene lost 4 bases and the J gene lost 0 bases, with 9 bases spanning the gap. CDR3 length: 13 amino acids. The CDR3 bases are TGCAGCGTTGTTAGGGGGATGAACACTGAAGCTTTCTTT. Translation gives CSVVRGMNTEAFF.

The CDR3 sequence is CASSPRDYGYTF. Here the CDR3 DNA reads TGTGCCAGCAGCCCTCGGGACTATGGCTACACCTTC. The gene calls are TRBV7-9 and TRBJ1-2; D unclear. V shed 5 bases and J shed 3 bases, with 7 bases lying between them. The CDR3 length is 12 residues. CDR1 and CDR2 from the germline V gene are SEHNR and FQNEAQ (reference sequence).

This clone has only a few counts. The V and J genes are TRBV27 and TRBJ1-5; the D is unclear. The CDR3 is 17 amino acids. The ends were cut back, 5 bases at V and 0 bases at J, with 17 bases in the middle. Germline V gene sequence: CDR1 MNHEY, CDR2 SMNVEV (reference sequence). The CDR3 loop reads CASSPRYPLYSNQPQHF. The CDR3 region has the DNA TGTGCCAGCAGTCCCCGGTATCCCCTTTATAGCAATCAGCCCCAGCATTTT.

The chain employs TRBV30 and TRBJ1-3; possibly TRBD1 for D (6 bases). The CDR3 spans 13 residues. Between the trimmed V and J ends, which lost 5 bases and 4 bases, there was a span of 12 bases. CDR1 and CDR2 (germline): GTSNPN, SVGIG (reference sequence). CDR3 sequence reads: CAWQTGQGNTIYF. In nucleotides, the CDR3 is TGTGCCTGGCAGACAGGTCAGGGAAACACCATATATTTT.

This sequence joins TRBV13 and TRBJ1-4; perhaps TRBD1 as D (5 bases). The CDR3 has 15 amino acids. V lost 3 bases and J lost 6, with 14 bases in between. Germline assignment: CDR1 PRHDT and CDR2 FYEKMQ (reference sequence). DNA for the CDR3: TGTGCCAGCAGCTTGAAATACCAGGGTGATGAAAAACTGTTTTTT. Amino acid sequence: CASSLKYQGDEKLFF. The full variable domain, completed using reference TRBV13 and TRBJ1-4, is AAGVIQSPRHLIKEKRETATLKCYPIPRHDTVYWYQQGPGQDPQFLISFYEKMQSDKGSIPDRFSAQQFSDYHSELNMSSLELGDSALYFCASSLKYQGDEKLFFGSGTQLSVL.

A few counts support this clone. The CDR3 sequence is CASSSTGASYEQYF. CDR3 sequence (DNA): TGCGCCAGCAGCTCGACAGGGGCCTCCTACGAGCAGTACTTC. The V and J genes are TRBV5-1 and TRBJ2-7; TRBD1 matches 8 bases. V shed 3 bases, J shed 0 bases, and the junction held 2 bases outside the gene matches. Germline CDR1 is SGHRS and CDR2 is YFSETQ. The CDR3 totals 14 residues.

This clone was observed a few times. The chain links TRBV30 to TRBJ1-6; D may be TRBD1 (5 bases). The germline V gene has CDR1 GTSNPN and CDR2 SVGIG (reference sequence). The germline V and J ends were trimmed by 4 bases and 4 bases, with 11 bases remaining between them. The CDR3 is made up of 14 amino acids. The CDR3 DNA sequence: TGTGCCTGGAAGGTGACAGAATATAATTCACCCCTCCACTTT. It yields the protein CAWKVTEYNSPLHF.

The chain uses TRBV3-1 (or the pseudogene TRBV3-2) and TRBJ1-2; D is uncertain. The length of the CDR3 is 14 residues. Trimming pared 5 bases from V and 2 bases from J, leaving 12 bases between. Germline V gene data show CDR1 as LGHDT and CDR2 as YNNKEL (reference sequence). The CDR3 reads CASSADTVNYGYTF. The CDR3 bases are TGTGCCAGCAGCGCAGACACAGTGAACTATGGCTACACCTTC.

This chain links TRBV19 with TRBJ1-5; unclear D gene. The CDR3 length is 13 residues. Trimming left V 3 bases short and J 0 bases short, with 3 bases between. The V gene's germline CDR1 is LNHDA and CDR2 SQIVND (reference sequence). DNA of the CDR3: TGTGCCAGTAGTATCAGTAGCAATCAGCCCCAGCATTTT. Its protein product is CASSISSNQPQHF.

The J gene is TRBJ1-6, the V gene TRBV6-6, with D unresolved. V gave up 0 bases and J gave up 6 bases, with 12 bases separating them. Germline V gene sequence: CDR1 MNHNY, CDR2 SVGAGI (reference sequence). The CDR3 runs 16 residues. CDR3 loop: CASSYSRQKSNSPLHF. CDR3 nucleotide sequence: TGTGCCAGCAGTTACTCGAGGCAGAAGTCTAATTCACCCCTCCACTTT.

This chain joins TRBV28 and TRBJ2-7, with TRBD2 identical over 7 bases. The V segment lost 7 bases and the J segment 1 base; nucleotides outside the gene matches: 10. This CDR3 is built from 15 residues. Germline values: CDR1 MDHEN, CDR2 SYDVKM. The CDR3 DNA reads TGTGCCAGCATCTTTGGGTCTAGCGGTTCCTACGAGCAGTACTTC. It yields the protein CASIFGSSGSYEQYF.

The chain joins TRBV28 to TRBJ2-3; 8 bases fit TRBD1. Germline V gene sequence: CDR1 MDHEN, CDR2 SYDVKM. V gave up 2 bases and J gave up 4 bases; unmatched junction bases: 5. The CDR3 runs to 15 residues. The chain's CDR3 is CASSLETGASDTQYF. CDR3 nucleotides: TGTGCCAGCAGTTTAGAGACAGGGGCATCAGATACGCAGTATTTT.

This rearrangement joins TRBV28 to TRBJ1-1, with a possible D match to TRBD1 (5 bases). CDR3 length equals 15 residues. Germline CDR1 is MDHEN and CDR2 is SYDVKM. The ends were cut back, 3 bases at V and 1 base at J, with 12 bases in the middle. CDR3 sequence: CASSLQQVSNTEAFF. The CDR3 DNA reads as TGTGCCAGCAGTTTGCAACAGGTTTCGAACACTGAAGCTTTCTTT.

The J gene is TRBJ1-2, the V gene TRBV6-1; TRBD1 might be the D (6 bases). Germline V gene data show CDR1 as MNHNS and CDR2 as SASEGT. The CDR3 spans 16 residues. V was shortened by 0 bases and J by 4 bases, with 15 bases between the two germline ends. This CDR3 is CASSEAGGQNRYGYTF. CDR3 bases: TGTGCCAGCAGTGAAGCGGGGGGGCAAAACCGCTATGGCTACACCTTC.

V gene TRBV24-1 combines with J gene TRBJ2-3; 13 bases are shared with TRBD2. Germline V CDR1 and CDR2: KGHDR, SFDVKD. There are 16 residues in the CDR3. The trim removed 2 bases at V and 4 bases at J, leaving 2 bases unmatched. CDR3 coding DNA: TGTGCCACCAGTGATTATACTAGCGGGAGGGCAGATACGCAGTATTTT. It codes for CATSDYTSGRADTQYF.

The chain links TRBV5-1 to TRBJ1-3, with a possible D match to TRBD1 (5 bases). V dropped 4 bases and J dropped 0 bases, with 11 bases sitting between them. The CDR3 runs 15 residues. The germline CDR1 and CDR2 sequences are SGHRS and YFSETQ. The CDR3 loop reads CASSPDTNSGNTIYF. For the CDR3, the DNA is TGCGCCAGCAGCCCGGACACTAACTCTGGAAACACCATATATTTT.

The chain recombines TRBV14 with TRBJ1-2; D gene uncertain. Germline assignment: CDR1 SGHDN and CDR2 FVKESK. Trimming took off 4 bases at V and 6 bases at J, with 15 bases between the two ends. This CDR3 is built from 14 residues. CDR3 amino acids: CASSRAPGKDGYTF. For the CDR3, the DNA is TGTGCCAGCAGCCGGGCCCCAGGCAAAGATGGCTACACCTTC.

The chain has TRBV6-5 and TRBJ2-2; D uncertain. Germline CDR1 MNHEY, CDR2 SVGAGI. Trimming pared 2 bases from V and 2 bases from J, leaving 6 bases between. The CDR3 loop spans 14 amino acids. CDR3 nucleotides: TGTGCCAGCAGTTACACTGAAAACACCGGGGAGCTGTTTTTT. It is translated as CASSYTENTGELFF.

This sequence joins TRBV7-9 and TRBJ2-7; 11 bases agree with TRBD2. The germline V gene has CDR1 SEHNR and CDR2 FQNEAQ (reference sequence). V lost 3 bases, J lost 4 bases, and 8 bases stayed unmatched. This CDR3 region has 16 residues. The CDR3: CASSLASGGPSYEQYF. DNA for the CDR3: TGTGCCAGCAGCTTGGCTAGCGGGGGGCCATCTTACGAGCAGTACTTC.

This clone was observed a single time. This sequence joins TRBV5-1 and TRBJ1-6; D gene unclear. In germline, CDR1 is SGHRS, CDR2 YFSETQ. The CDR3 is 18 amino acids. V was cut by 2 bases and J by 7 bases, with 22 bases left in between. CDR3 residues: CASSFLDPSRPRNSPLHF. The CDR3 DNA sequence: TGCGCCAGCAGCTTTTTAGACCCATCGCGGCCAAGGAATTCACCCCTCCACTTT.

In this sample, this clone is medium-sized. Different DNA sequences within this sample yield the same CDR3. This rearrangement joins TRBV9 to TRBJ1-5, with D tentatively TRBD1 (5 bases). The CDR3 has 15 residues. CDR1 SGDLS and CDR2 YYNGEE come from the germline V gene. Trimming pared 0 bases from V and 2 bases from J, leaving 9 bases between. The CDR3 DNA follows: TGTGCCAGCAGCGTAGGTCAAGGGGGCAATCAGCCCCAGCATTTT. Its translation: CASSVGQGGNQPQHF.